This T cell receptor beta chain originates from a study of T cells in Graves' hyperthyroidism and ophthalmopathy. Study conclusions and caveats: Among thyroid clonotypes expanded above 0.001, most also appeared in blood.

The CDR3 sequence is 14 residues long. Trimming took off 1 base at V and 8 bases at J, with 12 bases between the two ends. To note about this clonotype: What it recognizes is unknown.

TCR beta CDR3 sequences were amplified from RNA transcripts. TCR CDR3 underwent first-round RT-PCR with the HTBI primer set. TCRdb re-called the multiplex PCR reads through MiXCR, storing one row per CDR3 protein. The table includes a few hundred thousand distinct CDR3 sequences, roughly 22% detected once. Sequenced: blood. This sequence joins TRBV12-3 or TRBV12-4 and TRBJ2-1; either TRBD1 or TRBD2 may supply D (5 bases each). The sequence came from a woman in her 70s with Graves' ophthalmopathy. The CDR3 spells CASSLDGAEDEQFF. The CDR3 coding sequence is TGTGCCAGCAGTTTAGACGGGGCCGAGGATGAGCAGTTCTTC.